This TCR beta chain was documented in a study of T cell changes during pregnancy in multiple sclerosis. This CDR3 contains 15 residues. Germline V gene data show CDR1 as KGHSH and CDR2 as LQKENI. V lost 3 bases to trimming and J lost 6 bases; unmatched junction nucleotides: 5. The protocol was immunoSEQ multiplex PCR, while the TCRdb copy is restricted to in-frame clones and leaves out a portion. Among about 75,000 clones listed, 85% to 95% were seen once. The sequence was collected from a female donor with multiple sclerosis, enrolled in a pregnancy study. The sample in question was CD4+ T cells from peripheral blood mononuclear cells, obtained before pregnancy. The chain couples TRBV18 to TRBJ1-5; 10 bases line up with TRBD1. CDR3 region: CASSPRQGARQPQHF. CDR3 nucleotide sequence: TGTGCCAGCTCACCGCGACAGGGGGCCCGTCAGCCCCAGCATTTT.